The clone carrying this TCR beta chain was seen only once. Produced via immunoSEQ multiplex PCR; TCRdb's table is partial and in-frame only. Among a few million clones listed, approximately 95% were seen once. This sample stems from a study of shared clonotypes between healthy human individuals. V dropped 2 bases and J dropped 6 bases, with 11 bases sitting between them. CDR1 is SGHRS, CDR2 YFSETQ, per germline. This CDR3 has 13 residues. This TCR was sampled from a young man in good health. Some clones in this sample may be carry-over from other donors' samples. The chain uses TRBV5-1 and TRBJ1-1; D gene unclear. Material for sequencing was naive CD4+ T cells from PBMCs. Stated subset: CD45RA+ positively selected. This CDR3 reads CASSFEARAEAFF. The CDR3 region has the DNA TGCGCCAGCAGCTTCGAGGCAAGGGCTGAAGCTTTCTTT.